This T cell receptor (beta chain) was sequenced in a study of graft-versus-host responses after intestinal transplantation. On the study more broadly: Recipients uniformly received anti-thymocyte globulin induction, followed by tacrolimus and steroids for around 3 years. Study-wide results and limits: The study found high graft-versus-host to host-versus-graft clonal ratios in allografts of patients with graft-donor T cell macrochimerism.

Measured with immunoSEQ multiplex PCR; TCRdb has only the in-frame clones, and not every one. This table holds around 120,000 clones, 85% to 95% found once. On this clone: Its antigen is not known.

This TCR came from a human donor who received an intestinal transplant. The source material was unstimulated CD4+ T cells sorted from spleen or lymph node cells, sampled before intestinal transplant.

DNA of the CDR3: TGTGCCAGCAGCTTGGGCGACGAGCAGTACTTC. Translating gives CASSLGDEQYF. The chain employs TRBV5-4 and TRBJ2-7, with no clear D. CDR1 is SGHNT and CDR2 is YYREEE in the germline V gene (reference sequence). Trimming left V 0 bases short and J 5 bases short, with 3 bases between. The CDR3 totals 11 residues.